Below are 30 T cell receptor beta chains sequenced from a single sample in a study of cytomegalovirus exposure and HLA in healthy donors. Researchers ran the PCR with 60 Vbeta and 13 Jbeta primers. Libraries were prepared by immunoSEQ multiplex PCR; TCRdb keeps only in-frame clonotypes and omits some of them. This table has some 190,000 clones, about 89% appearing once. Material: PBMCs. The receptors stem from a man between 25 and 39 years old in good health and CMV-seronegative.

The chain recombines TRBV5-1 with TRBJ2-7, with a tentative D call TRBD2 (5 bases). Trimming removed 0 bases from V and 2 bases from J, with 15 bases in between. CDR1 is SGHRS and CDR2 is YFSETQ in the germline V gene. The CDR3 contains 16 residues. CDR3 loop: CASSLVLRTGAYEQYF. The CDR3 bases are TGCGCCAGCAGCTTGGTTTTAAGGACCGGGGCCTACGAGCAGTACTTC.

CDR3 sequence: CASSLLTGAHYEQYF. The CDR3 DNA sequence: TGTGCCAGCAGCTTATTGACAGGGGCTCATTACGAGCAGTACTTC. This chain links TRBV11-1 with TRBJ2-7; 8 bases are shared with TRBD1. Losses at the gene ends were 2 bases for V and 4 bases for J; bases not matched to a gene: 7. CDR3 size: 15 residues. Germline V lookup: CDR1 SGHAT, CDR2 FQDESV (reference sequence).

The V and J genes are TRBV10-3 and TRBJ1-2; D not certain. CDR1 and CDR2 (germline): ENHRY, SYGVKD. V lost 0 bases, J lost 3 bases, and 11 bases lay in between. This CDR3 region has 15 residues. In DNA form, the CDR3 reads TGTGCCATCAGTGAGTCCCGGAGAACGGACTATGGCTACACCTTC. It encodes CAISESRRTDYGYTF.

The chain employs TRBV2 and TRBJ1-2, with D perhaps TRBD1 (5 bases). CDR1 and CDR2 (germline): SNHLY, FYNNEI. This CDR3 region has 11 residues. V lost 5 bases to trimming and J lost 7 bases, with 8 bases between them. The CDR3 is CASSIGAGYTF. The CDR3 coding sequence is TGTGCCAGCAGTATTGGGGCTGGCTACACCTTC.

This sequence joins TRBV2 and TRBJ1-5, with 7 positions matching TRBD1. Trimming cost V 8 bases and J 2 bases; bases outside gene matches: 6. The germline CDR1 and CDR2 sequences are SNHLY and FYNNEI. The CDR3 has 14 residues. The CDR3 nucleotides read TGTGCCAGCTCCTCGGGACAGCGCAATCAGCCCCAGCATTTT. Its translation: CASSSGQRNQPQHF.

This clone was seen only once. V and J are TRBV5-4 and TRBJ2-7; TRBD1 matches 7 bases. This CDR3 comprises 15 residues. Germline V gene lookup returns CDR1 SGHNT and CDR2 YYREEE (reference sequence). V gave up 4 bases and J gave up 3 bases; unmatched junction bases: 10. CDR3 DNA sequence: TGTGCCAGCAGCCCCGGGACAGATGGTGTCTACGAGCAGTACTTC. It translates to CASSPGTDGVYEQYF.

V usage is TRBV27 and J usage is TRBJ2-7; D is unclear. The germline gives CDR1 MNHEY, CDR2 SMNVEV (reference sequence). Deletions cut 3 bases from V and 1 base from J, with 7 bases between. This CDR3 spans 13 amino acids. The CDR3 loop reads CASSFDLSYEQYF. For the CDR3, the DNA is TGTGCCAGCAGTTTCGACTTATCCTACGAGCAGTACTTC.

This chain joins TRBV2 and TRBJ2-2, with 7 bases fitting TRBD1. Looked up from germline, CDR1 is SNHLY and CDR2 is FYNNEI. The CDR3 consists of 15 residues. J was trimmed by 8 bases and V by 9 bases; bases with no gene match: 15. The CDR3 here is CASSSGTDALGELFF. CDR3 bases: TGTGCCAGTAGCTCCGGGACAGACGCCTTAGGGGAGCTGTTTTTT.

The chain recombines TRBV2 with TRBJ2-4; tentatively, D is TRBD1 (5 bases). Trimming removed 6 bases from V and 5 bases from J, with 8 bases in between. Germline-derived CDR1 and CDR2 are SNHLY and FYNNEI. This CDR3 is 12 amino acids long. The CDR3 region has the DNA TGTGCCAGCAGAGGGGTAGAAAACATTCAGTACTTC. It specifies CASRGVENIQYF.

The chain couples TRBV5-4 to TRBJ2-3; D perhaps matches TRBD1 (6 bases). Germline assignment: CDR1 SGHNT and CDR2 YYREEE (reference sequence). V lost 4 bases and J 1 base, leaving 16 bases between the germline ends. This CDR3 has 16 amino acids. CDR3 sequence: CASSLGGIHGTDTQYF. The CDR3 DNA sequence: TGTGCCAGCAGCCTAGGGGGAATCCACGGCACAGATACGCAGTATTTT. The full variable domain, completed using reference TRBV5-4 and TRBJ2-3, is ETGVTQSPTHLIKTRGQQVTLRCSSQSGHNTVSWYQQALGQGPQFIFQYYREEENGRGNFPPRFSGLQFPNYSSELNVNALELDDSALYLCASSLGGIHGTDTQYFGPGTRLTVL.

This clone was seen once. This rearrangement joins TRBV18 to TRBJ1-4, with D hard to call. The CDR3 contains 13 residues. CDR1 and CDR2 from the germline V gene are KGHSH and LQKENI. V was pared by 5 bases and J by 4 bases, with 8 bases between. Written as DNA, the CDR3 is TGTGCCAGCTCAGCCGGGATTAATGAAAAACTGTTTTTT. Amino acids: CASSAGINEKLFF.

This chain uses TRBV2 with TRBJ2-1, with D tentatively TRBD2 (5 bases). The CDR3 runs to 15 residues. Deletions cut 8 bases from V and 8 bases from J, with 22 bases between. CDR1 is SNHLY and CDR2 is FYNNEI in the germline V gene. The CDR3 nucleotides are TGTGCCAGCGCGACGGGGAACCCTACCTCCGATGAGCAGTTCTTC. It is translated as CASATGNPTSDEQFF.

CDR3 sequence: CASSSGQGRKTQYF. DNA for the CDR3: TGTGCCAGCAGTTCGGGACAGGGAAGGAAGACCCAGTACTTC. The chain joins TRBV27 to TRBJ2-5; 9 bases align to TRBD1. The CDR3 runs to 14 residues. The V and J ends lost 4 bases and 6 bases, in that order; junction bases with no gene match: 6. Germline values: CDR1 MNHEY, CDR2 SMNVEV (reference sequence).

The rearrangement joins TRBV5-8 to TRBJ2-1; the D is unclear. The V gene lost 0 bases and the J gene lost 2 bases, with 15 bases spanning the gap. Per the germline V gene, CDR1 is SGHTS and CDR2 is YDEGEE. The CDR3 spans 17 residues. The CDR3 region is CASSLAHLASPYNEQFF. The DNA of the CDR3 is TGTGCCAGCAGCTTGGCCCATTTGGCCTCTCCCTACAATGAGCAGTTCTTC. Complete variable domain (other parts from reference TRBV5-8 and TRBJ2-1): EAGVTQSPTHLIKTRGQQATLRCSPISGHTSVYWYQQALGLGLQFLLWYDEGEERNRGNFPPRFSGRQFPNYSSELNVNALELEDSALYLCASSLAHLASPYNEQFFGPGTRLTVL.

This clone showed up just a few times. The chain recombines TRBV4-2 with TRBJ2-3; 8 bases are a match to TRBD2. The CDR3 contains 16 residues. CDR1 is LGHNA, CDR2 YNFKEQ, per germline. With 5 bases clipped from V and 2 bases from J, the junction kept 9 bases outside the gene matches. The chain's CDR3 is CASSIRLATNTDTQYF. DNA for the CDR3: TGTGCCAGCAGCATTCGACTAGCGACTAACACAGATACGCAGTATTTT.

The chain recombines TRBV11-2 with TRBJ2-7; TRBD1 might be the D (6 bases). This CDR3 has 16 residues. Trimming removed 4 bases at V and 3 bases at J, with 19 bases between. CDR1 is SGHAT, CDR2 FQNNGV, per germline. The CDR3 loop is CASSSLGDNRGYEQYF. The CDR3 DNA reads as TGTGCCAGCAGCTCCCTGGGGGACAATCGAGGCTACGAGCAGTACTTC.

This sequence joins TRBV21-1 and TRBJ2-2; the DNA was not used to check the table's D call, TRBD2. TRBV21-1 is a pseudogene locus. CDR3 size: 14 residues. The CDR3 loop reads CAIFGPGGTGELFF. The CDR3 nucleotides read TGTGCCATCTTTGGACCCGGGGGCACCGGGGAGCTGTTTTTT.

The rearrangement uses TRBV5-5 and TRBJ2-7; D is unclear. This CDR3 contains 16 residues. Germline V gene lookup returns CDR1 SGHKS and CDR2 YYEKEE (reference sequence). V was shortened by 4 bases and J by 3 bases, with 20 bases between the two germline ends. CDR3 amino acids: CASSPTSRVADYEQYF. The CDR3 coding sequence is TGTGCCAGCAGCCCCACCTCACGAGTCGCGGACTACGAGCAGTACTTC.

The gene calls are TRBV30 and TRBJ2-7; 11 positions agree with TRBD1. The J segment lost 4 bases and the V segment lost 5 bases, leaving 4 bases of the junction unmatched. In germline, CDR1 is GTSNPN, CDR2 SVGIG (reference sequence). CDR3 length equals 13 residues. The CDR3 nucleotides are TGTGCCTGGGCGGGACAGGGGGGATACGAGCAGTACTTC. It specifies CAWAGQGGYEQYF.

The chain has TRBV28 and TRBJ2-1; 10 bases agree with TRBD2. The CDR3 loop spans 18 amino acids. Trimming at V came to 4 bases and at J to 0 bases, leaving 9 bases not matched to a gene. Germline V gene lookup returns CDR1 MDHEN and CDR2 SYDVKM. This CDR3 reads CASSSPPGTSDSYNEQFF. The CDR3, as DNA: TGTGCCAGCAGTTCCCCGCCCGGGACTAGCGACTCCTACAATGAGCAGTTCTTC.

V is TRBV7-2 and J is TRBJ2-1; 7 bases are shared with TRBD2. The germline CDR1 and CDR2 sequences are SGHTA and FQGNSA. Trimming at V came to 1 base and at J to 5 bases, leaving 5 bases not matched to a gene. The CDR3 extends over 15 amino acids. CDR3 sequence reads: CASSLVSGLNNEQFF. In DNA form, the CDR3 reads TGTGCCAGCAGCTTAGTTAGCGGGCTTAACAATGAGCAGTTCTTC.

The rearrangement uses TRBV5-8 and TRBJ1-1; D gene unclear. There are 16 residues in the CDR3. V lost 1 base to trimming and J lost 1 base, with 14 bases between them. Germline V lookup: CDR1 SGHTS, CDR2 YDEGEE. CDR3 bases: TGTGCCAGCAGCTTGCGATTAGGTGGGAGGAACACTGAAGCTTTCTTT. This translates into CASSLRLGGRNTEAFF.

The rearrangement links TRBV6-5 to TRBJ1-2, with D perhaps TRBD1 (6 bases). Germline V gives CDR1 MNHEY, CDR2 SVGAGI. CDR3 length: 13 amino acids. The V end was cut by 6 bases, the J end by 3 bases, with 11 bases between. DNA for the CDR3: TGTGCCAGCAGGACAGGCGGTCACTATGGCTACACCTTC. This sequence encodes CASRTGGHYGYTF.

This chain joins TRBV7-2 and TRBJ1-5; possibly TRBD1 for D (5 bases). The germline V gene encodes CDR1 SGHTA and CDR2 FQGNSA. This CDR3 comprises 16 residues. Trimming left V 1 base short and J 0 bases short, with 10 bases between. CDR3 sequence reads: CASSLVAGHSNQPQHF. CDR3 DNA: TGTGCCAGCAGCTTAGTGGCAGGACATAGCAATCAGCCCCAGCATTTT.

This chain connects TRBV15 to TRBJ1-2; a weak D match, TRBD1 (6 bases). Germline V CDR1 and CDR2: LNHNV, YYDKDF (reference sequence). Trimming took 0 bases from V and 7 from J, leaving 12 bases between them. The length of the CDR3 is 14 residues. CDR3 in amino acids: CATSREGGGGGYTF. CDR3 DNA sequence: TGTGCCACCAGCAGAGAGGGGGGCGGGGGTGGCTACACCTTC.

V and J are TRBV9 and TRBJ2-7; D is unclear. The CDR3 has 14 residues. Germline assignment: CDR1 SGDLS and CDR2 YYNGEE. V lost 0 bases, J lost 4 bases, and 11 bases lay in between. The CDR3 region is CASSVGPGPYEQYF. CDR3 sequence (DNA): TGTGCCAGCAGCGTAGGTCCAGGCCCATACGAGCAGTACTTC.

The V gene is TRBV5-8, the J gene TRBJ2-7; D remains unclear. The V gene lost 1 base and the J gene lost 1 base, with 6 bases spanning the gap. This CDR3 is built from 13 residues. Germline CDR1 SGHTS, CDR2 YDEGEE. The chain's CDR3 is CASSLSFSYEQYF. The CDR3 nucleotides read TGTGCCAGCAGCTTGTCCTTTTCCTACGAGCAGTACTTC.

The chain employs TRBV7-6 and TRBJ1-1; D remains unclear. The CDR3 is 13 residues long. Germline V gene lookup returns CDR1 SGHVS and CDR2 FNYEAQ. Trimming cost V 2 bases and J 8 bases, with 12 bases left between them. The CDR3 region is CASSLTPSGEAFF. The CDR3 nucleotides read TGTGCCAGCAGCTTAACGCCGAGCGGAGAAGCTTTCTTT.

The rearrangement links TRBV7-2 to TRBJ1-3; 7 nucleotides align to TRBD1. CDR3 length: 14 amino acids. V trimming: 3 bases; J trimming: 2 bases; junction bases outside the gene matches: 1. Germline CDR1 and CDR2: SGHTA and FQGNSA. DNA of the CDR3: TGTGCCAGCAGCTTGGGGACAGCTGGAAACACCATATATTTT. Its protein product is CASSLGTAGNTIYF.

This clone was seen once. The sample has other DNA sequences that encode this CDR3 too. J is TRBJ2-1 and V is TRBV19; D is perhaps TRBD2 (6 bases). V shed 1 base and J shed 0 bases, with 7 bases lying between them. This CDR3 spans 15 amino acids. Germline V gene data show CDR1 as LNHDA and CDR2 as SQIVND (reference sequence). CDR3: CASSIAGSSYNEQFF. The CDR3 DNA sequence: TGTGCCAGTAGTATAGCCGGGAGCTCCTACAATGAGCAGTTCTTC.